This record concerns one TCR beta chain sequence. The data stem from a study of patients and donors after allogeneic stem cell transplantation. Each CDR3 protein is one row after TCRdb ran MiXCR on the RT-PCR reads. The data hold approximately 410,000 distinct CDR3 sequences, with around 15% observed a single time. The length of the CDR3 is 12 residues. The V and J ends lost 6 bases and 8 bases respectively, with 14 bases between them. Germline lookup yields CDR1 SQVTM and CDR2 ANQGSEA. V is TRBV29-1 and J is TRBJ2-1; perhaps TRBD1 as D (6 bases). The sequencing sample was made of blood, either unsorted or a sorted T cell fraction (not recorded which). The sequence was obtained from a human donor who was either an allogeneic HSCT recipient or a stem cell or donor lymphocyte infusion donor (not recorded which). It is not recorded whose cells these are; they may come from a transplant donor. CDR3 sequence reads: CSVRTAPHEQFF. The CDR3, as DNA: TGCAGCGTCAGGACAGCGCCGCATGAGCAGTTCTTC.